The 25 T cell receptor beta chains in this list originate from one sample, sequenced in a study of cytomegalovirus exposure and HLA in healthy donors. The PCR ran on 60 Vbeta and 13 Jbeta primers. TCRdb's copy holds only in-frame clones and misses some; the assay was immunoSEQ multiplex PCR. The sample has about 98,000 clones, approximately 87% seen once. The sequenced sample was PBMCs. These receptors originate from a man aged 35-49 years in good health and CMV-seronegative.

This clone was seen a handful of times. The chain recombines TRBV7-3 with TRBJ2-3, with D possibly TRBD2 on 6 matching bases. This CDR3 spans 13 amino acids. V was trimmed by 5 bases and J by 6 bases, leaving 12 bases between them. In germline, CDR1 is SGHTA, CDR2 FQGTGA. The CDR3 DNA reads TGTGCCAGCAGCACAACCCGGGGGGATACGCAGTATTTT. Translated, it gives CASSTTRGDTQYF.

V and J are TRBV5-6 and TRBJ2-5; D is unclear. V gave up 4 bases and J gave up 11 bases, with 15 bases separating them. There are 12 residues in the CDR3. Germline V CDR1 and CDR2: SGHDT, YYEEEE. CDR3 nucleotides: TGTGCCAGCAGCCTGAGACCGGGTGAGCAGTACTTC. This sequence encodes CASSLRPGEQYF.

The rearrangement uses TRBV4-1 and TRBJ1-5; 8 bases line up with TRBD1. Per germline, CDR1 MGHRA and CDR2 YSYEKL. J gave up 6 bases and V 5 bases, and 9 bases lay outside the gene matches. The CDR3 is made up of 15 amino acids. CDR3 sequence: CASSSTGVLLQPQHF. The CDR3 DNA reads as TGCGCCAGCAGCTCGACAGGGGTCTTACTTCAGCCCCAGCATTTT.

The chain combines TRBV4-1 with TRBJ2-7; TRBD1 aligns across 9 bases. The germline gives CDR1 MGHRA, CDR2 YSYEKL. This CDR3 has 15 amino acids. V was pared by 3 bases and J by 3 bases, with 6 bases of the junction left unmatched. CDR3 loop: CASSQITGGLYEQYF. CDR3 sequence (DNA): TGCGCCAGCAGCCAGATTACAGGGGGCCTCTACGAGCAGTACTTC.

CDR3 residues: CASSSPGGEQYF. CDR3 coding DNA: TGTGCCAGCAGCTCACCCGGAGGCGAGCAGTACTTC. This rearrangement joins TRBV7-9 to TRBJ2-7; a weak D match, TRBD2 (5 bases). Looked up from germline, CDR1 is SEHNR and CDR2 is FQNEAQ (reference sequence). This CDR3 region has 12 residues. Between the trimmed V and J ends, which lost 4 bases and 6 bases, there was a span of 10 bases.

V usage is TRBV5-6 and J usage is TRBJ2-7; D gene unclear. Trimming cost V 3 bases and J 0 bases, with 7 bases left between them. The CDR3 extends over 13 amino acids. CDR1 is SGHDT, CDR2 YYEEEE, per germline. The CDR3 region is CASSWPSSYEQYF. The CDR3 DNA reads TGTGCCAGCAGCTGGCCGTCCTCCTACGAGCAGTACTTC.

The chain links TRBV11-2 to TRBJ1-6; TRBD1 aligns across 7 bases. Germline CDR1 reads SGHAT; CDR2 reads FQNNGV. The CDR3 runs 16 residues. V was pared by 2 bases and J by 9 bases, with 10 bases of the junction left unmatched. CDR3 sequence: CASSLRAGGYPSPLHF. In DNA, the CDR3 is TGTGCCAGCAGCTTAAGAGCAGGGGGTTATCCTTCACCCCTCCACTTT.

This clone was detected only once. The V gene is TRBV4-1, the J gene TRBJ2-2; TRBD1 matches 8 bases. Per the germline V gene, CDR1 is MGHRA and CDR2 is YSYEKL. The CDR3 contains 16 residues. V gave up 5 bases and J gave up 4 bases; unmatched junction bases: 9. As DNA, the CDR3 is TGCGCCAGCAGCTATTTGACAGGGGCGGCCACCGGGGAGCTGTTTTTT. Its translation: CASSYLTGAATGELFF.

The chain uses TRBV2 and TRBJ2-3, with 13 bases aligning to TRBD2. V trimming: 8 bases; J trimming: 6 bases; junction bases outside the gene matches: 5. This CDR3 has 14 residues. CDR1 is SNHLY, CDR2 FYNNEI, per germline. CDR3 in DNA: TGTGCCAGCGCCGGGACTAGCGGGGCTGATACGCAGTATTTT. Protein product: CASAGTSGADTQYF.

This clone was detected a few times. This chain joins TRBV9 and TRBJ2-3; no firm D call. The V end lost 0 bases, the J end lost 4 bases, and 9 bases lay between the germline ends. The CDR3 runs to 14 residues. CDR1 is SGDLS, CDR2 YYNGEE, per germline. Written as DNA, the CDR3 is TGTGCCAGCAGCGTAGACCCGGGTTCAGATACGCAGTATTTT. Amino acid sequence: CASSVDPGSDTQYF.

The chain links TRBV12-5 to TRBJ1-3; unclear D gene. The CDR3 sequence is 15 residues long. V was clipped by 1 base and J by 2 bases, with 9 bases between them. The germline CDR1 and CDR2 sequences are LGHNT and FRNRAP. The CDR3 DNA follows: TGTGCTAGTGGTTTGGGGGAGAGCGCTGGAAACACCATATATTTT. As protein: CASGLGESAGNTIYF.

The genes are TRBV9 and TRBJ1-6; D ambiguous. Trimming removed 0 bases at V and 8 bases at J, with 9 bases between. This CDR3 has 14 residues. Germline-derived CDR1 and CDR2 are SGDLS and YYNGEE. The chain's CDR3 is CASSVGTAYSPLHF. CDR3 nucleotide sequence: TGTGCCAGCAGCGTAGGCACAGCTTATTCACCCCTCCACTTT.

The chain has TRBV29-1 and TRBJ2-2; TRBD2 matches 8 bases. CDR1 and CDR2 from the germline V gene are SQVTM and ANQGSEA. With 6 bases clipped from V and 3 bases from J, the junction kept 9 bases outside the gene matches. The CDR3 has 15 residues. DNA for the CDR3: TGCAGCGTCGGCGGAACTAGCGGTTACACCGGGGAGCTGTTTTTT. It yields the protein CSVGGTSGYTGELFF.

The V and J genes are TRBV7-5 and TRBJ1-2. TRBV7-5 is termed a pseudogene. The CDR3 has 16 residues. CDR3 DNA: TGTGCCAGAAGCTTAGGGGAGGGGGAGCTAAACTATGGCTACACCTTC. Amino acid sequence: CARSLGEGELNYGYTF.

The chain links TRBV19 to TRBJ2-7; 7 nucleotides line up with TRBD1. The CDR3 is made up of 13 amino acids. J lost 2 bases, V lost 7 bases, and 5 bases had no gene match. CDR1 is LNHDA, CDR2 SQIVND, per germline (reference sequence). The CDR3 region is CASTGGDPYEQYF. CDR3 sequence (DNA): TGTGCCAGTACAGGGGGAGATCCCTACGAGCAGTACTTC.

The V gene is TRBV19, the J gene TRBJ1-5; the D gene is possibly TRBD1 (5 bases). CDR3 length equals 14 residues. Trimming left V 6 bases short and J 4 bases short, with 13 bases between. Germline loops: CDR1 LNHDA, CDR2 SQIVND (reference sequence). In nucleotides, the CDR3 is TGTGCCAGTAGCCTACTTGACAGAAATCAGCCCCAGCATTTT. It yields the protein CASSLLDRNQPQHF.

The gene calls are TRBV9 and TRBJ2-1, with TRBD2 identical over 10 bases. Germline-derived CDR1 and CDR2 are SGDLS and YYNGEE. The CDR3 sequence is 17 residues long. The V gene end was trimmed by 4 bases and the J gene end by 4 bases; junction bases not matched to a gene: 11. Written as DNA, the CDR3 is TGTGCCAGCAGCCCCCGTCTAGCGGGGGCCGATTACAATGAGCAGTTCTTC. Encoded protein: CASSPRLAGADYNEQFF.

The genes are TRBV5-1 and TRBJ2-7, with no clear D. The CDR3 loop spans 16 amino acids. CDR1 and CDR2 (germline): SGHRS, YFSETQ. The V end was cut by 0 bases, the J end by 4 bases, with 17 bases between. CDR3: CASSLASGSLFYEQYF. In DNA, the CDR3 is TGCGCCAGCAGCTTGGCCTCGGGTAGTCTCTTTTACGAGCAGTACTTC.

The chain recombines TRBV7-9 with TRBJ2-3; D not certain. Germline V gene data show CDR1 as SEHNR and CDR2 as FQNEAQ (reference sequence). This CDR3 spans 14 amino acids. Deletions cut 3 bases from V and 1 base from J, with 8 bases between. The CDR3 DNA sequence: TGTGCCAGCAGCTTCCTGGCAGGCACAGATACGCAGTATTTT. Its protein is CASSFLAGTDTQYF.

This clone came up once. The V call is TRBV7-8, the J call TRBJ2-3; 9 bases align to TRBD2. V dropped 5 bases and J dropped 4; count of bases not matched to a gene: 10. Germline assignment: CDR1 SGHVS and CDR2 FQNEAQ. The CDR3 consists of 16 residues. This CDR3 reads CASSPNQRGVSDTQYF. The CDR3 DNA reads as TGTGCCAGCAGCCCAAACCAGCGGGGGGTTTCAGATACGCAGTATTTT.

This clone appeared a single time. The genes are TRBV6-6 and TRBJ2-7; 9 bases align to TRBD2. Germline V gene data show CDR1 as MNHNY and CDR2 as SVGAGI (reference sequence). J lost 1 base, V lost 0 bases, and 4 bases had no gene match. The length of the CDR3 is 16 residues. The CDR3 here is CASSYSLRGGSYEQYF. CDR3 sequence (DNA): TGTGCCAGCAGTTACTCATTGCGGGGGGGATCCTACGAGCAGTACTTC.

This chain uses TRBV27 with TRBJ1-5, with D hard to call. Germline V gene sequence: CDR1 MNHEY, CDR2 SMNVEV (reference sequence). V lost 5 bases and J 9 bases, leaving 20 bases between the germline ends. This CDR3 contains 15 residues. The CDR3 is CASSPVSEAGVPQHF. In DNA, the CDR3 is TGTGCCAGCAGTCCAGTCTCCGAGGCCGGCGTGCCCCAGCATTTT.

The CDR3 bases are TGCAGCGTTTGTCCTAACAGGGGTTCCCTGAACACTGAAGCTTTCTTT. It yields the protein CSVCPNRGSLNTEAFF. V usage is TRBV29-1 and J usage is TRBJ1-1; TRBD1 agrees at 7 bases. Germline assignment: CDR1 SQVTM and CDR2 ANQGSEA. The CDR3 spans 16 residues. With 5 bases clipped from V and 0 bases from J, the junction kept 12 bases outside the gene matches.

This clone occurred a few times. The chain uses TRBV6-1 and TRBJ1-4, with 7 bases matching TRBD1. There are 13 residues in the CDR3. V shed 5 bases and J 8 bases; nucleotides not matched to a gene: 5. In germline, CDR1 is MNHNS, CDR2 SASEGT. The CDR3 loop reads CASSLDRVEKLFF. CDR3 nucleotides: TGTGCCAGCAGTCTAGACAGGGTGGAAAAACTGTTTTTT.

Worth noting for this clone: One end of the junction does not line up with germline, which may come from a read error. The chain employs TRBV4-2 and TRBJ1-5, with 7 bases identical to TRBD1. CDR1 is LGHNA and CDR2 is YNFKEQ in the germline V gene. The CDR3 is 16 amino acids. The CDR3 reads CASSQGRDSLYQPQHF. DNA for the CDR3: TGTGCCAGCAGTCAAGGCAGGGACAGTCTATATCAGCCCCAGCATTTT.